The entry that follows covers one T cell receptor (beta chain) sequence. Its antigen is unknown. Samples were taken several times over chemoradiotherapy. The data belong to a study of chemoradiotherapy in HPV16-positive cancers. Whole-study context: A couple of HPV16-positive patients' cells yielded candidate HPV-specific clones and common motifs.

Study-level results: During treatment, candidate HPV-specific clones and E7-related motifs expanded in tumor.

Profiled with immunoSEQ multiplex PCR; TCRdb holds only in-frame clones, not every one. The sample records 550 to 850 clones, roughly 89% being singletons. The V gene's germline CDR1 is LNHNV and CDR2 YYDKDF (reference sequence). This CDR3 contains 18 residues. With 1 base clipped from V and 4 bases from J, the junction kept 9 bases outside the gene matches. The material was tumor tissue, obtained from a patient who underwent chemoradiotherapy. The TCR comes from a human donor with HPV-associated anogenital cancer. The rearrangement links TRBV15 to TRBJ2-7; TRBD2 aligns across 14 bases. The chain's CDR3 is CATSRAGLAGGPGYEQYF. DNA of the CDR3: TGTGCCACCAGCAGAGCAGGACTAGCGGGGGGCCCTGGGTACGAGCAGTACTTC.